This TCR beta chain stems from a study of shared clonotypes between healthy human individuals. Study at large: CD4 naive and CD4 memory each took three plates per donor, while CD8 naive took two and CD8 memory one.

Study results and caveats: Naive CD4 clonotypes overlapped across a few donors at around 5%.

The CDR3 loop spans 15 amino acids. The V gene's germline CDR1 is MNHNS and CDR2 SASEGT. Trimming removed 4 bases from V and 0 bases from J, with 13 bases in between. Sequenced by immunoSEQ multiplex PCR; TCRdb stores in-frame clones only, minus some. This sample yields approximately 2,000,000 clones, of which 85% to 95% are seen a single time; 0.37% belongs to the top ten. Details on this clone: The antigen is undetermined.

The rearrangement uses TRBV6-1 and TRBJ2-7; D may correspond to TRBD1 or TRBD2 (5 bases each). The TCR sequence derives from a man between 18 and 35 years old in good health. Some clones in this sample may be carry-over from other donors' samples. Sequencing input: naive CD4+ T cells from PBMCs. Subset defined: CD45RA+ positively selected. CDR3 DNA: TGTGCCAGCAGTGCCTCCGGGACGGTCTCCTACGAGCAGTACTTC. This sequence encodes CASSASGTVSYEQYF.